The 17 T cell receptor beta chains below were found in one sample sequenced in a study of response to subunit inactivated influenza vaccine. TCRdb reprocessed the RT-PCR reads with MiXCR, giving one entry per CDR3 protein. The sample records about 540,000 distinct CDR3 sequences, around 21% being singletons. The data were also submitted as part of a second study, on T cells expressing NK-cell markers. This second study notes: Beta-chain TCR cDNA was generated via 5'RACE template switching with UMIs.

Here the sequenced sample was CD4+ T cells sorted from PBMCs, taken 11 to 12 days after vaccination. The receptors originated from a man in his fifties who received an inactivated influenza vaccine.

This clonotype was seen a handful of times. This chain joins TRBV5-1 and TRBJ1-2; D is unresolved. The CDR3 loop spans 12 amino acids. V lost 5 bases to trimming and J lost 2 bases, with 7 bases between them. Germline V gene data show CDR1 as SGHRS and CDR2 as YFSETQ. CDR3 nucleotides: TGCGCCAGCAGGCAAGAGAACTATGGCTACACCTTC. Protein: CASRQENYGYTF.

V is TRBV7-9 and J is TRBJ2-1, with D perhaps being TRBD1 or TRBD2 (5 bases each). This CDR3 region has 14 residues. Per the germline V gene, CDR1 is SEHNR and CDR2 is FQNEAQ (reference sequence). V was pared by 6 bases and J by 8 bases, with 17 bases between. The CDR3 DNA sequence: TGTGCCAGCAGGAAGAACACGAGGGGTCATGAGCAGTTCTTC. Its translation is CASRKNTRGHEQFF. The full variable domain, with the rest looked up from reference TRBV7-9 and TRBJ2-1, is DTGVSQNPRHKITKRGQNVTFRCDPISEHNRLYWYRQTLGQGPEFLTYFQNEAQLEKSRLLSDRFSAERPKGSFSTLEIQRTEQGDSAMYLCASRKNTRGHEQFFGPGTRLTVL.

On this clonotype itself: The junction departs from the called germline gene at one end, perhaps through a read error. This chain uses TRBV10-3 with TRBJ2-2; possible D gene TRBD2, 5 bases. CDR1 is ENHRY, CDR2 SYGVKD, per germline. The CDR3 extends over 14 amino acids. The CDR3 region has the DNA TGTGCTATCAGAGACTACTCGAACACCGGGGAGCTGTTTTTT. Its protein product is CAIRDYSNTGELFF.

This clonotype was picked up a small number of times. The chain couples TRBV29-1 to TRBJ2-2; a weak D match, TRBD2 (6 bases). V lost 6 bases, J lost 2 bases, and 16 bases lay in between. Germline V gene lookup returns CDR1 SQVTM and CDR2 ANQGSEA. The CDR3 length is 15 residues. The CDR3 DNA reads TGCAGCGTCCGAGGCGGAGGGGTAAACACCGGGGAGCTGTTTTTT. It is translated as CSVRGGGVNTGELFF.

This clonotype was counted a few times. The chain employs TRBV29-1 and TRBJ2-5, with 8 bases identical to TRBD2. This CDR3 is built from 13 residues. Losses at the gene ends were 5 bases for V and 5 bases for J; bases not matched to a gene: 7. Per the germline V gene, CDR1 is SQVTM and CDR2 is ANQGSEA. The CDR3 protein is CSVNRGGRETQYF. The CDR3 coding sequence is TGCAGCGTTAATCGGGGGGGCCGGGAGACCCAGTACTTC. The full variable domain, in which reference TRBV29-1 and TRBJ2-5 provide the parts outside the CDR3, is SAVISQKPSRDICQRGTSLTIQCQVDSQVTMMFWYRQQPGQSLTLIATANQGSEATYESGFVIDKFPISRPNLTFSTLTVSNMSPEDSSIYLCSVNRGGRETQYFGPGTRLLVL.

Here the CDR3 DNA reads TGCGCCAGCAGACTAGCGGACAGGGATGAGCAGTTCTTC. Its translation is CASRLADRDEQFF. J is TRBJ2-1 and V is TRBV5-1; D tentatively fits TRBD1 or TRBD2 (8 bases each). Trimming removed 5 bases at V and 8 bases at J, with 14 bases between. CDR3 length: 13 amino acids. Germline V gives CDR1 SGHRS, CDR2 YFSETQ.

The chain joins TRBV24-1 to TRBJ2-7; D is uncertain. The CDR3 is 16 amino acids. In germline, CDR1 is KGHDR, CDR2 SFDVKD. The germline V and J ends were trimmed by 3 bases and 7 bases, with 21 bases remaining between them. The CDR3 DNA reads as TGTGCCACCAGTGATCTCCCAGTTCTTAGTACCGGGGAGCAGTACTTC. Residues: CATSDLPVLSTGEQYF.

In nucleotides, the CDR3 is TGTGCCAGTAGTCCACGCCGACAGGTACGGGAAGGAAAACTGTTTTTT. It encodes CASSPRRQVREGKLFF. This rearrangement joins TRBV19 to TRBJ1-4, with D tentatively TRBD1 (6 bases). Germline V gene sequence: CDR1 LNHDA, CDR2 SQIVND (reference sequence). This CDR3 has 16 residues. V was trimmed by 5 bases and J by 10 bases, leaving 23 bases between them. Using reference TRBV19 and TRBJ1-4 for the parts outside the CDR3, the full variable domain is DGGITQSPKYLFRKEGQNVTLSCEQNLNHDAMYWYRQDPGQGLRLIYYSQIVNDFQKGDIAEGYSVSREKKESFPLTVTSAQKNPTAFYLCASSPRRQVREGKLFFGSGTQLSVL.

In its sample, this clonotype was seen many times. The CDR3 here is CASSRQEGNTGELFF. Here the CDR3 DNA reads TGTGCCAGCAGTCGACAGGAAGGGAACACCGGGGAGCTGTTTTTT. The V gene is TRBV6-6, the J gene TRBJ2-2; D is perhaps TRBD1 (6 bases). The V gene's germline CDR1 is MNHNY and CDR2 SVGAGI (reference sequence). V lost 5 bases and J 1 base, leaving 11 bases between the germline ends. The CDR3 totals 15 residues.

The chain is built from TRBV20-1 and TRBJ2-1, with D possibly TRBD1 on 5 matching bases. Germline CDR1 reads DFQATT; CDR2 reads SNEGSKA (reference sequence). The V end lost 7 bases, the J end lost 0 bases, and 16 bases lay between the germline ends. CDR3 length: 15 residues. The CDR3 is CSVQDTSTSYNEQFF. DNA of the CDR3: TGCAGTGTGCAGGACACCTCGACCTCCTACAATGAGCAGTTCTTC.

This chain links TRBV12-3 or TRBV12-4 with TRBJ1-1, with 8 nucleotides matching TRBD1. The junction had 7 bases not matched to a gene; V was cut back by 6 bases and J by 7 bases. The CDR3 runs 13 residues. The CDR3 spells CASSFTGGIEAFF. In DNA form, the CDR3 reads TGTGCCAGCAGCTTCACAGGGGGGATTGAAGCTTTCTTT.

This rearrangement joins TRBV6-1 to TRBJ2-2; tentatively, D is TRBD1 (6 bases). Trimming took off 5 bases at V and 0 bases at J, with 19 bases between the two ends. Germline-derived CDR1 and CDR2 are MNHNS and SASEGT. This CDR3 spans 18 amino acids. CDR3 amino acids: CASSLRHFRGANTGELFF. The DNA for the CDR3 is TGTGCCAGCAGTCTCCGGCATTTCAGGGGTGCGAACACCGGGGAGCTGTTTTTT.

The chain is built from TRBV7-9 and TRBJ2-7; D may be TRBD2 (5 bases). This CDR3 contains 14 residues. V shed 1 base and J shed 1 base, with 8 bases lying between them. Per the germline V gene, CDR1 is SEHNR and CDR2 is FQNEAQ (reference sequence). CDR3 DNA: TGTGCCAGCAGCTTAGAGGGAGTTTCCTACGAGCAGTACTTC. Residues: CASSLEGVSYEQYF. Filled out from reference TRBV7-9 and TRBJ2-7, the complete variable domain reads DTGVSQNPRHKITKRGQNVTFRCDPISEHNRLYWYRQTLGQGPEFLTYFQNEAQLEKSRLLSDRFSAERPKGSFSTLEIQRTEQGDSAMYLCASSLEGVSYEQYFGPGTRLTVT.

This clonotype occurred many times. The chain employs TRBV7-2 and TRBJ1-2; 11 nucleotides align to TRBD1. V lost 5 bases, J lost 7 bases, and 9 bases stayed unmatched. Looked up from germline, CDR1 is SGHTA and CDR2 is FQGNSA. This CDR3 contains 15 residues. DNA for the CDR3: TGTGCCAGCAGCGCAAACACCGGGACAGGGGGTGGCTACACCTTC. Its translation is CASSANTGTGGGYTF.

This clonotype came up once. This rearrangement joins TRBV6-2 or TRBV6-3 to TRBJ1-1; D perhaps matches TRBD1 (5 bases). This CDR3 spans 15 amino acids. The V end lost 5 bases, the J end lost 2 bases, and 15 bases lay between the germline ends. The germline V gene encodes CDR1 MNHEY and CDR2 SVGEGT. The CDR3 nucleotides read TGTGCCAGCAGTATTTTTTTCGGGGCAAACACTGAAGCTTTCTTT. Its translation: CASSIFFGANTEAFF.

This clonotype was recorded a few times. The chain recombines TRBV6-2 or TRBV6-3 with TRBJ2-7; TRBD2 aligns across 7 bases. Trimming removed 6 bases from V and 3 bases from J; junction bases left unmatched: 8. This CDR3 region has 14 residues. Germline lookup yields CDR1 MNHEY and CDR2 SVGEGT. CDR3 in DNA: TGTGCCAGCAGCTCCAGCGGGGCCTTCTACGAGCAGTACTTC. Protein: CASSSSGAFYEQYF.

The chain is built from TRBV18 and TRBJ1-1; D may be TRBD1 (5 bases). Germline loops: CDR1 KGHSH, CDR2 LQKENI. V was pared by 3 bases and J by 6 bases, with 14 bases between. The CDR3 has 14 amino acids. For the CDR3, the DNA is TGTGCCAGCTCACCTATGGGGTGGGGGTCTGAAGCTTTCTTT. Protein product: CASSPMGWGSEAFF.